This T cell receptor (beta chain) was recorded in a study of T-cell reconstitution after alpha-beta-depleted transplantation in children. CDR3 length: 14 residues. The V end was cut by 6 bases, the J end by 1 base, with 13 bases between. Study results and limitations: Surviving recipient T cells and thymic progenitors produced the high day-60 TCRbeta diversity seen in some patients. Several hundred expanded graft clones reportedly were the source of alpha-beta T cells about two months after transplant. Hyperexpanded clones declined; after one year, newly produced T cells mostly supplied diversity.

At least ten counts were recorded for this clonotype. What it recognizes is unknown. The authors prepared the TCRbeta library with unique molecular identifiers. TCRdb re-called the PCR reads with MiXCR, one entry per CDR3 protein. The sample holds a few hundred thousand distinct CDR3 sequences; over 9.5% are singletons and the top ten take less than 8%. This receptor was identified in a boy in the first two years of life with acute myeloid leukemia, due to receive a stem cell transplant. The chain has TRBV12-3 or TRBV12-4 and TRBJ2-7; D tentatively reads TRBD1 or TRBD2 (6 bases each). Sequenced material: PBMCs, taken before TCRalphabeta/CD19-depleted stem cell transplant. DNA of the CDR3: TGTGCCAGCAGCTTGCGGGACACGTCCTACGAGCAGTACTTC. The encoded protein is CASSLRDTSYEQYF.